The rows below give T cell receptor beta chains drawn from one sample of a study of OX40 agonist ivuxolimab in advanced cancers. The repertoire was sequenced with immunoSEQ multiplex PCR; TCRdb's copy has only in-frame clones and lacks some. Here the sample spans under 9,000 clones, 78% being singletons. This material consisted of CD4+ or CD8+ T cells sorted from blood, taken in a trial of the OX40 agonist ivuxolimab. The receptors derive from an adult with an advanced solid tumor such as melanoma, head and neck, liver or kidney cancer. Each CDR3 is given with its conserved first and last residue. D genes are given only for firm matches. Clone sizes are given selectively: once, few, many, or a class where the clone is expanded.

abundance	d_gene	v_gene	j_gene	CDR3aa	CDR3nt
medium-sized	TRBD2	TRBV4-1	TRBJ2-7	CASSVRDYGYEQYF	TGCGCCAGCAGCGTCCGGGACTACGGCTACGAGCAGTACTTC
NA	NA	TRBV20-1	TRBJ1-1	CSALENTEAFF	TGCAGTGCTTTGGAAAACACTGAAGCTTTCTTT
NA	NA	TRBV29-1	TRBJ2-7	CSAVGAGYEQYF	TGCAGCGCCGTTGGGGCTGGGTACGAGCAGTACTTC
NA	TRBD2	TRBV4-1	TRBJ2-1	CASSPGVGREEQFF	TGCGCCAGCAGCCCCGGGGTGGGGAGGGAAGAGCAGTTCTTC
large	NA	TRBV6-6	TRBJ1-1	CASSRERTPMNTEAFF	TGTGCCAGCAGTCGCGAGAGGACACCTATGAACACTGAAGCTTTCTTT
NA	TRBD1	TRBV29-1	TRBJ1-2	CSVRDSYNYGYTF	TGCAGCGTCCGGGACAGCTATAACTATGGCTACACCTTC
once	NA	TRBV4-1	TRBJ2-5	CASSHSRGTQETQYF	TGCGCCAGCAGCCACTCACGCGGGACGCAAGAGACCCAGTACTTC
medium-sized	TRBD1	TRBV9	TRBJ1-1	CASSVGTGETEAFF	TGTGCCAGCAGCGTAGGGACAGGGGAAACTGAAGCTTTCTTT
NA	NA	TRBV2	TRBJ2-7	CASSGVEQYF	TGTGCCAGCAGCGGAGTCGAGCAGTACTTC
NA	NA	TRBV29-1	TRBJ2-1	CSVVARQTITEQFF	TGCAGCGTTGTCGCGCGACAGACGATAACAGAGCAGTTCTTC
NA	TRBD1	TRBV28	TRBJ2-3	CASSRPGQGFDTQYF	TGTGCCAGCAGTCGTCCGGGACAGGGGTTTGATACGCAGTATTTT
NA	NA	TRBV4-1	TRBJ2-2	CASSPNPEGGGTGELFF	TGCGCCAGCAGCCCCAACCCGGAGGGGGGCGGCACCGGGGAGCTGTTTTTT
NA	NA	TRBV27	TRBJ1-1	CASSFEQGGGGTEAFF	TGTGCCAGCAGTTTTGAACAGGGTGGGGGGGGTACTGAAGCTTTCTTT
NA	TRBD1	TRBV7-3	TRBJ1-1	CASSSGQQAFF	TGTGCCAGCAGCTCGGGACAGCAAGCTTTCTTT
NA	NA	TRBV4-1	TRBJ1-1	CASSSTGLRRAFF	TGCGCCAGCAGCTCCACGGGACTCCGGAGAGCTTTCTTT
medium-sized	TRBD1	TRBV16	TRBJ2-7	CASSPRQGADYEQYF	TGTGCCAGCAGCCCCCGACAGGGGGCGGACTACGAGCAGTACTTC
NA	NA	TRBV27	TRBJ2-3	CASSIGTDTQYF	TGTGCCAGCAGCATAGGCACAGATACGCAGTATTTT
NA	NA	TRBV27	TRBJ2-1	CASGGQGNEQFF	TGTGCCAGCGGGGGGCAGGGGAATGAGCAGTTCTTC
NA	NA	TRBV2	TRBJ1-5	CASSDVRGGNQPQHF	TGTGCCAGCAGTGATGTCCGGGGAGGCAATCAGCCCCAGCATTTT
NA	NA	TRBV27	TRBJ2-3	CASSLAAGQDTQYF	TGTGCCAGCAGTTTAGCAGCAGGGCAGGATACGCAGTATTTT
medium-sized	TRBD1	TRBV27	TRBJ1-1	CASSLLSGGFTEAFF	TGTGCCAGCAGTTTACTCTCAGGGGGCTTCACTGAAGCTTTCTTT
NA	NA	TRBV30	TRBJ2-2	CAWSVGPNTGELFF	TGTGCCTGGAGTGTGGGTCCGAACACCGGGGAGCTGTTTTTT